Sequencing of this T cell receptor beta chain was carried out in a study of T-cell reconstitution after alpha-beta-depleted transplantation in children. Construction of the TCRbeta library involved unique molecular identifiers. TCRdb re-analysed the PCR reads in MiXCR, keeping a single row per CDR3 protein. Among about 610,000 distinct CDR3 sequences, roughly a tenth were seen once, and the ten largest hold about 4%. This clonotype came up many times. This CDR3 has 15 residues. The germline CDR1 and CDR2 sequences are MNHNS and SASEGT. V was pared by 2 bases and J by 6 bases, with 17 bases between. The sample here was PBMCs from the stem cell graft donor, taken from the stem cell graft. The gene calls are TRBV6-1 and TRBJ2-7; maybe TRBD1 (5 bases). The receptor was isolated from a human donor who donated a stem cell graft to a child with acute myeloid leukemia. CDR3 in amino acids: CASSENIYDSSEQYF. In DNA form, the CDR3 reads TGTGCCAGCAGTGAAAACATCTACGACAGTTCCGAGCAGTACTTC.